A selection of T cell receptor beta chains follows, all from one sample in a study of response to subunit inactivated influenza vaccine. Using its own MiXCR run on the RT-PCR reads, TCRdb lists one record per CDR3 protein. The data show about 540,000 distinct CDR3 sequences, approximately 20% seen once. The sample was also linked to a second study, of T cells expressing NK-cell markers.

The sequencing here drew on CD4+ T cells sorted from PBMCs, taken about 12 days after vaccination. The receptors stem from a man aged 50 to 60 who received an inactivated influenza vaccine. The CDR3 runs from the conserved cysteine through the conserved F or W. The order of the fields is CDR3 DNA, CDR3 protein, J gene, V gene, clone size, D gene. The D gene is left open where the match is weak. Size is omitted from some rows. Given values are once, few, many or a class for expanded clones.

CDR3 DNA: TGTGCCAGCAGTTCCGGGACGTCGAATGAGCAGTTCTTC
CDR3 protein: CASSSGTSNEQFF
J gene: TRBJ2-1
V gene: TRBV28
clone size: -
D gene: -

CDR3 DNA: TGCAGTGCTAGACAGGGGGCGGAGAACACTGAAGCTTTCTTT
CDR3 protein: CSARQGAENTEAFF
J gene: TRBJ1-1
V gene: TRBV20-1
clone size: few
D gene: TRBD1

CDR3 DNA: TGTGCCAGCAGCCAAGGGCAGCGGGGTAGCACAGATACGCAGTATTTT
CDR3 protein: CASSQGQRGSTDTQYF
J gene: TRBJ2-3
V gene: TRBV3-1
clone size: few
D gene: TRBD2

CDR3 DNA: TGTGCCAGCAGTCACCACACCTATAACACTGAAGCTTTCTTT
CDR3 protein: CASSHHTYNTEAFF
J gene: TRBJ1-1
V gene: TRBV12-3/TRBV12-4
clone size: once
D gene: -

CDR3 DNA: TGCAGTGCTAGATCCAGGGTCTACGAGCAGTACTTC
CDR3 protein: CSARSRVYEQYF
J gene: TRBJ2-7
V gene: TRBV20-1
clone size: few
D gene: -

CDR3 DNA: TGCAGTGCTAGTCTCCCGGGATACAATGAGCAGTTCTTC
CDR3 protein: CSASLPGYNEQFF
J gene: TRBJ2-1
V gene: TRBV20-1
clone size: -
D gene: -

CDR3 DNA: TGTGCCAGCAGTCCGCAGGGGTCCTACGAGCAGTACTTC
CDR3 protein: CASSPQGSYEQYF
J gene: TRBJ2-7
V gene: TRBV12-3/TRBV12-4
clone size: few
D gene: -

CDR3 DNA: TGTGCCAGCAGAAGTAGCGGACAGGGGTACACTGAAGCTTTCTTT
CDR3 protein: CASRSSGQGYTEAFF
J gene: TRBJ1-1
V gene: TRBV28
clone size: few
D gene: TRBD1

CDR3 DNA: TGTGCCAGCAGTCCTCTCCGGAACACTGAAGCTTTCTTT
CDR3 protein: CASSPLRNTEAFF
J gene: TRBJ1-1
V gene: TRBV14
clone size: -
D gene: -

CDR3 DNA: TGTGCCAGCAGCCCCGGGAGGCGGACCTACGAGCAGTACTTC
CDR3 protein: CASSPGRRTYEQYF
J gene: TRBJ2-7
V gene: TRBV28
clone size: few
D gene: TRBD2